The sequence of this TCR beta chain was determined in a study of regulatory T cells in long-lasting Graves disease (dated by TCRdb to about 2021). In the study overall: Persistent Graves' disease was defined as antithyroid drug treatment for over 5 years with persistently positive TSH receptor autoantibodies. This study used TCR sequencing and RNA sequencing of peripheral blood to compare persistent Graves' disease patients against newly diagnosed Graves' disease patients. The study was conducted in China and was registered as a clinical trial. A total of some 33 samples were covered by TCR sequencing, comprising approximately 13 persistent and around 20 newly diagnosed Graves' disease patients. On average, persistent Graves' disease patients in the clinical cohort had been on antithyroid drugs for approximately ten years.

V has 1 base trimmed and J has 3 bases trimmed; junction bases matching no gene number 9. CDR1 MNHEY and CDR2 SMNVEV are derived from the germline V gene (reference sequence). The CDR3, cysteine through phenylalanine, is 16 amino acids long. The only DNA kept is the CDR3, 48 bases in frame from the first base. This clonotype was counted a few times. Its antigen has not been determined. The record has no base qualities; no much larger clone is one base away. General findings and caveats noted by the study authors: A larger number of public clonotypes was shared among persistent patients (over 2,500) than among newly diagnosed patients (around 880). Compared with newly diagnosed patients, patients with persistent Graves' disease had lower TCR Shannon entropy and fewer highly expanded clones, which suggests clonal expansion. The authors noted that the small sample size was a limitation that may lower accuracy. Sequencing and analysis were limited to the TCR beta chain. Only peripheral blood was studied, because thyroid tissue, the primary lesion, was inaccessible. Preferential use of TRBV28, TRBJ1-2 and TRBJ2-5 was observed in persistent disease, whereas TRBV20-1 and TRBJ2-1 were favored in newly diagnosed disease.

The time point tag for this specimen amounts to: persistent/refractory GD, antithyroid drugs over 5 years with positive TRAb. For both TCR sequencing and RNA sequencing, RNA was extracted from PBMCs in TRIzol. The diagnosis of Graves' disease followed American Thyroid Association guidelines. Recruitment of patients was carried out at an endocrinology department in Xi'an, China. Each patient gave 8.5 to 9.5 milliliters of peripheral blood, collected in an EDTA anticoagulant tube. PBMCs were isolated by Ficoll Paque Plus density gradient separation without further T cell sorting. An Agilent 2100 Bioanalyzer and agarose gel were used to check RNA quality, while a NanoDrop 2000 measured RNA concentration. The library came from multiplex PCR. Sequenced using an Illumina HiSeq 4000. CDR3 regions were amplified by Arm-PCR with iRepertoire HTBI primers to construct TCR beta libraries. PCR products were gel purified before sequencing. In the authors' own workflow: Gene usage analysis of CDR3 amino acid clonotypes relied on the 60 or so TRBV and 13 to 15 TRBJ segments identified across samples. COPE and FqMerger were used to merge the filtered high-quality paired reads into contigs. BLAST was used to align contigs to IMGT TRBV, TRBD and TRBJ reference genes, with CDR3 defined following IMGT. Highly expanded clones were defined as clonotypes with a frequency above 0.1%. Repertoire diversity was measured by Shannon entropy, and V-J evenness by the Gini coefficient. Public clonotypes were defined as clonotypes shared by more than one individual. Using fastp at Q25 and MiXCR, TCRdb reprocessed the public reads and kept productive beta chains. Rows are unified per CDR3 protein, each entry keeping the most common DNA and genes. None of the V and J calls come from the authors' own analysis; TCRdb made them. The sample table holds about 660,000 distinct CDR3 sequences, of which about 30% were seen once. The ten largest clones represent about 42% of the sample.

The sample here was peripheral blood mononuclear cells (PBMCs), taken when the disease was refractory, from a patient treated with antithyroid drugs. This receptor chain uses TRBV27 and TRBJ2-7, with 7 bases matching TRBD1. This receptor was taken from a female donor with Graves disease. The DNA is TGTGCCAGCAGTTTATATGGCAGGGGGTATATCTACGAGCAGTACTTC. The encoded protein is CASSLYGRGYIYEQYF.